The entry below gives a single TCR beta chain sequence along with its context. Its antigen remains undetermined. Base qualities are not at hand, and no much larger clone is one base apart. The data stem from a study of blood T cell repertoires in COVID-19 (TCRdb year 2020). For context, the study as a whole: Samples covering the acute and convalescent phases of COVID-19 were provided by collaborators in the United States, Italy and Spain. The repertoires were released in a freely available public database intended as a resource for research on the immune response to SARS-CoV-2. The prospective study material was composed of cDNA or gDNA derived from T cells, B-cell-depleted T cells, or PBMCs. Nearly every sample came with metadata listing a de-identified subject ID, COVID-19 status, age in years and sex. Where available, HLA class I and class II types were obtained from metadata supplied by the sample provider rather than from assay-based typing. The samples were drawn from two sources: the first 160 participants of the ongoing ImmuneRACE study, and 950 to 1,500 subjects contributed by 6 global collaborators. The dataset comprised deeply sampled blood TCRbeta repertoires from subjects exposed to, actively infected with, or recovered from COVID-19.

Broader findings and caveats from the paper: How much clinical and demographic metadata was included differed by source and by participant, and the metadata was provided uncurated.

V and J lose 3 bases and 6 bases, and a span of 4 bases separates them. Including cysteine and phenylalanine, the CDR3 has 11 amino acids. Only the CDR3 part of the read is kept: 33 bases, read in frame from the first base. CDR1 and CDR2 are read off the germline V gene (reference sequence) as SGHNT and YYREEE. Each collaborating institution followed its own protocols to collect whole blood in K2EDTA tubes. For TCRbeta analysis, collaborators shipped samples as frozen whole blood, isolated PBMCs, or DNA extracted from either of those sample types. TCRbeta CDR3 regions were amplified from genomic DNA using the immunoSEQ Assay, a bias-controlled multiplex PCR. In the original analysis: The number of nucleated cells in each sample was estimated by amplification of reference gene primers within the assay. Sequence reads were collapsed and filtered to measure the absolute abundance of every unique TCRbeta CDR3 rearrangement. For each sample, productive Simpson clonality was calculated by taking the square root of Simpson's diversity index across productive rearrangements. TCRdb limited this immuneACCESS table to in-frame rearrangements with V and J called. A share of clones is missing; checked studies link under half to unresolved V genes, and the rest is unexplained. From that table come the V and J calls and clone size; the DNA was used to work out D and trimming. Within this sample are over 300,000 clones, with 86% of them counted one time only. The top ten hold roughly 1.6% of the sample.

The chain links TRBV5-4 with TRBJ2-1; no D segment can be confidently identified. The sample consisted of peripheral blood. The source of this sequence is a woman between 45 and 65 years old with acute or convalescent COVID-19. At the DNA level, the sequence is TGTGCCAGCAGCTCGTCCAATGAGCAGTTCTTC. It codes for CASSSSNEQFF.